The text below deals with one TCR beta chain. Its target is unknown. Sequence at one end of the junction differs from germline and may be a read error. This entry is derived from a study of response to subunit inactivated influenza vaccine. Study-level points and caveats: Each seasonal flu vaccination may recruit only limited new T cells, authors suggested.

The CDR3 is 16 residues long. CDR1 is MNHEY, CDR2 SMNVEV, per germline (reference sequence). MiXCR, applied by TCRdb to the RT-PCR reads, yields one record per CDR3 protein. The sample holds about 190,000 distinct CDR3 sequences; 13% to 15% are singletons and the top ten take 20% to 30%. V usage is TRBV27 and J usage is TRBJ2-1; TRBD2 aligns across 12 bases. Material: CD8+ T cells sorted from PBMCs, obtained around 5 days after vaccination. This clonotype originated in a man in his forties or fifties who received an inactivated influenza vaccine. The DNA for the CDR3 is TGTGCCAGCAGTTTGGTACTAGCGGGGGGCTACAATGTGCAGTTCTTC. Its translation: CASSLVLAGGYNVQFF.